The present entry profiles one T cell receptor beta chain with its context. The data stem from a study of blood T cell repertoires in COVID-19. Study context: Some COVID-19 samples were acute and others convalescent; all came from the United States, Italy and Spain. Nucleic acid was either cDNA or gDNA, and it came from T cells, B-cell-depleted T cells, or PBMCs.

With 7 bases clipped from V and 0 bases from J, the junction kept 15 bases outside the gene matches. Germline values: CDR1 LNHDA, CDR2 SQIVND (reference sequence). This CDR3 contains 19 residues. Sequencing was performed with immunoSEQ multiplex PCR; in TCRdb, only in-frame clones are kept and a portion is missing. The sample consists of about 6,300 clones, more than 75% of them appearing once. This chain connects TRBV19 to TRBJ2-1, with 10 nucleotides matching TRBD1. The receptor was derived from a human donor in a cohort sampled during active COVID-19. Sequenced sample: peripheral blood. The CDR3 region is CASKDRGRKSEDSYNEQFF. In DNA form, the CDR3 reads TGTGCCAGTAAAGACAGGGGGCGAAAGTCGGAAGACTCCTACAATGAGCAGTTCTTC. The whole variable domain, filled in from reference TRBV19 and TRBJ2-1, reads DGGITQSPKYLFRKEGQNVTLSCEQNLNHDAMYWYRQDPGQGLRLIYYSQIVNDFQKGDIAEGYSVSREKKESFPLTVTSAQKNPTAFYLCASKDRGRKSEDSYNEQFFGPGTRLTVL.